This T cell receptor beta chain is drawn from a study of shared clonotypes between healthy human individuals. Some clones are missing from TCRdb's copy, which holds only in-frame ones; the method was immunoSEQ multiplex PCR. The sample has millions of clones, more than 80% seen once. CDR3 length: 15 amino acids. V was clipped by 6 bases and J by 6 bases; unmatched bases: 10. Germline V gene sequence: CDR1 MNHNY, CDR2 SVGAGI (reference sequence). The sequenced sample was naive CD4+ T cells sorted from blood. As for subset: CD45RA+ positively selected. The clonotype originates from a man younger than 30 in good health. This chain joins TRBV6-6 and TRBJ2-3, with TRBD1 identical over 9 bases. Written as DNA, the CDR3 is TGTGCCAGCAGACCCGGGACAGGGATATTCGATACGCAGTATTTT. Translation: CASRPGTGIFDTQYF.